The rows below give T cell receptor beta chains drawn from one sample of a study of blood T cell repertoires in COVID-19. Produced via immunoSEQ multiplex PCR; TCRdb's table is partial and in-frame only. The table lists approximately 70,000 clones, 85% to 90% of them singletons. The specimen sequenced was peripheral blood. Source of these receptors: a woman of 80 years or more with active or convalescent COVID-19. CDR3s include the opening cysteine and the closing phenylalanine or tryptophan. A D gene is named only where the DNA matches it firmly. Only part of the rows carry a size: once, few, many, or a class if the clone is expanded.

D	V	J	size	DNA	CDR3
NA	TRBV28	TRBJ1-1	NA	TGTGCCAGCAGTTTACTGGAGAATTTTAACACTGAAGCTTTCTTT	CASSLLENFNTEAFF
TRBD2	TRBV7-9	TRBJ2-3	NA	TGTGCCAGCAGCCGAGGACTAGCGGTAGGGACAGATACGCAGTATTTT	CASSRGLAVGTDTQYF
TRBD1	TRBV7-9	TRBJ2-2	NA	TGTGCCAGCAGACCGGGACAGGGGGTTATCGGGGAGCTGTTTTTT	CASRPGQGVIGELFF
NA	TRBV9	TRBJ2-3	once	TGTGCCAGCAGCGTCGAGTTCCGCACAGATACGCAGTATTTT	CASSVEFRTDTQYF
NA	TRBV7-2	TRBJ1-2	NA	TGTGCCAGCAGCCAGCAGTGGGGCCAACGTGTTGGAGGCTACACCTTC	CASSQQWGQRVGGYTF
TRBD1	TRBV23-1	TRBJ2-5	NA	TGCGCCAGCAGTCAATGCCACCCGGGACAGGAAGTTTTAGAGACCCAGTACTTC	CASSQCHPGQEVLETQYF
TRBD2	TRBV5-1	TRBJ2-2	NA	TGCGCCAGCAGCCCCCAAGTATTGGCGGGGGGGCTTAAACATGACGGGGAGCTGTTTTTT	CASSPQVLAGGLKHDGELFF
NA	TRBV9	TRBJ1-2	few	TGTGCCAGCAGCGTAGGGACGGGGGACTATGGCTACACCTTC	CASSVGTGDYGYTF
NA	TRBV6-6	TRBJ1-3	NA	TGTGCCAGCAGTTACTTGGGGGGATTTGGGAACACCATATATTTT	CASSYLGGFGNTIYF
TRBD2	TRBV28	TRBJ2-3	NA	TGTGCCAGCAGTTATGGCGGGGGATCCACAGATACGCAGTATTTT	CASSYGGGSTDTQYF
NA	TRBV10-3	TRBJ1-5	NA	TGTGCCATCAGCGGGCAAGGGGGTGTTCAGCCCCAGCATTTT	CAISGQGGVQPQHF
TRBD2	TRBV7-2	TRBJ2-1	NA	TGTGCCAGCACAGGACTAGTCTCCTACAATGAGCAGTTCTTC	CASTGLVSYNEQFF
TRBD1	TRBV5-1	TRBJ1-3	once	TGCGCCAGCAGCAGACAGGGGACTAAAGCTGGAAACACCATATATTTT	CASSRQGTKAGNTIYF